Presented here are 6 T cell receptor beta chains from one specimen sequenced in a study of radiation and T cells in renal cell carcinoma. The treatment here: treatment-naive control, cytoreductive nephrectomy. The protocol was immunoSEQ multiplex PCR, while the TCRdb copy is restricted to in-frame clones and leaves out a portion. The table records over 15,000 clones, about 50% of them present only once. This sample comprised tumor tissue, obtained from a patient whose treatment was nephrectomy without radiotherapy. Every receptor here comes from a man in his forties with renal cell carcinoma.

The chain joins TRBV18 to TRBJ2-5; D remains ambiguous. The CDR3 is 15 residues long. V lost 4 bases to trimming and J lost 1 base, with 13 bases between them. Germline loops: CDR1 KGHSH, CDR2 LQKENI. The CDR3 coding sequence is TGTGCCAGCTCACAACAGCCGCCCCCCCAAGAGACCCAGTACTTC. This codes for CASSQQPPPQETQYF.

This clone was recorded a few times. Within the sample, other DNA sequences also encode this same CDR3. The gene calls are TRBV5-1 and TRBJ1-1; D remains ambiguous. This CDR3 comprises 13 residues. Germline V gene lookup returns CDR1 SGHRS and CDR2 YFSETQ. Trimming removed 0 bases from V and 2 bases from J, with 5 bases in between. CDR3 sequence (DNA): TGCGCCAGCAGCTTGGGGGGAAACACTGAAGCTTTCTTT. This encodes CASSLGGNTEAFF.

Judged by abundance, this clone is medium-sized (0.01 to 0.1%). The chain recombines TRBV4-3 with TRBJ2-3; D is possibly TRBD2 (5 bases). V lost 0 bases to trimming and J lost 0 bases, with 10 bases between them. This CDR3 has 16 amino acids. CDR1 and CDR2 from the germline V gene are LGHNA and YSLEER. As DNA, the CDR3 is TGCGCCAGCAGCCAAGACGAGGGCCCTAGCACAGATACGCAGTATTTT. It translates to CASSQDEGPSTDTQYF.

V and J are TRBV19 and TRBJ1-2; 7 nucleotides match TRBD1. The V segment lost 10 bases and the J segment 7 bases; nucleotides outside the gene matches: 6. This CDR3 has 11 amino acids. Germline V gene data show CDR1 as LNHDA and CDR2 as SQIVND (reference sequence). CDR3 loop: CATEGGIGYTF. The CDR3 DNA reads as TGTGCCACAGAAGGGGGCATTGGCTACACCTTC.

Only a few counts were recorded for this clone. This chain connects TRBV15 to TRBJ2-6; D is unclear. CDR1 LNHNV and CDR2 YYDKDF come from the germline V gene (reference sequence). The CDR3 sequence is 16 residues long. Trimming took 5 bases from V and 0 from J, leaving 11 bases between them. CDR3 sequence (DNA): TGTGCCACCAGCTACAACCTCGACTCTGGGGCCAACGTCCTGACTTTC. Protein product: CATSYNLDSGANVLTF.

This clone was observed once. The chain carries TRBV29-1 and TRBJ2-7, with 9 bases lining up with TRBD1. Trimming at V came to 1 base and at J to 1 base, leaving 2 bases not matched to a gene. CDR1 and CDR2 (germline): SQVTM, ANQGSEA. This CDR3 is built from 14 residues. The chain's CDR3 is CSVEAGTGSYEQYF. The CDR3 bases are TGCAGCGTTGAAGCCGGGACAGGGTCCTACGAGCAGTACTTC.